This T cell receptor (beta chain) was retrieved from a study of blood T cell repertoires in COVID-19. The data were produced by immunoSEQ multiplex PCR, yet TCRdb's version contains in-frame clones alone and is incomplete. The sample lists about 270,000 clones, 90% occurring once. Germline lookup yields CDR1 LNHDA and CDR2 SQIVND (reference sequence). The CDR3 extends over 17 amino acids. The J segment lost 5 bases and the V segment lost 6 bases, leaving 14 bases of the junction unmatched. Categorization into cohorts depended on clinical history that participants reported. The source material was PBMCs or T cells enriched from blood (not recorded which). The receptor's source is a woman aged 25-40 years with acute COVID-19. The chain recombines TRBV19 with TRBJ2-2; 8 bases line up with TRBD1. The CDR3, as DNA: TGTGCCAGTAGACCTCAGCCGGGACAGGAAAAAACCGGGGAGCTGTTTTTT. This translates into CASRPQPGQEKTGELFF.